This is a list of T cell receptor beta chains from one sample in a study of blood T cells in healthy people across ages. TCRdb passed the 5' RACE reads through MiXCR, listing each CDR3 protein once. The table has roughly 1.9 million distinct CDR3 sequences, approximately 39% seen once. Input material: blood. Receptors originate from a human donor in good health. The CDR3 runs from the conserved cysteine through the conserved F or W. D genes are given only for firm matches. Rows give clone size only sometimes, using once, few, many, or a class for an expanded clone.

V: TRBV13
size: NA
D: NA
J: TRBJ2-7
CDR3: CASSSVSGDVYSYEQYF
DNA: TGTGCCAGCAGCTCAGTAAGTGGGGACGTATACTCCTACGAGCAGTACTTC

V: TRBV4-2
size: NA
D: TRBD2
J: TRBJ2-1
CDR3: CASSQESGRGDEQFF
DNA: TGTGCCAGCAGCCAAGAGTCAGGCCGGGGGGATGAGCAGTTCTTC

V: TRBV5-1
size: NA
D: TRBD1
J: TRBJ2-7
CDR3: CASSLGPQGQQYEQYF
DNA: TGCGCCAGCAGCTTGGGACCACAGGGACAGCAATACGAGCAGTACTTC

V: TRBV4-2
size: NA
D: TRBD2
J: TRBJ2-7
CDR3: CASSQVIRGGEQYF
DNA: TGTGCCAGCAGCCAAGTGATACGCGGGGGCGAGCAGTACTTC

V: TRBV6-2/TRBV6-3
size: NA
D: NA
J: TRBJ1-1
CDR3: CASSYGLVNTEAFF
DNA: TGTGCCAGCAGTTATGGCTTGGTGAACACTGAAGCTTTCTTT

V: TRBV6-4
size: few
D: NA
J: TRBJ2-3
CDR3: CASSDTGGSTGTQYF
DNA: TGTGCCAGCAGTGACACCGGGGGCAGCACAGGTACGCAGTATTTT

V: TRBV6-5
size: NA
D: NA
J: TRBJ2-7
CDR3: CASSSLPRVYEQYF
DNA: TGTGCCAGCAGTTCCCTTCCCAGGGTCTACGAGCAGTACTTC

V: TRBV2
size: NA
D: NA
J: TRBJ2-7
CDR3: CASSGGGPGAYEQYF
DNA: TGTGCCAGCAGTGGAGGGGGACCGGGGGCTTACGAGCAGTACTTC

V: TRBV12-3/TRBV12-4
size: few
D: TRBD1
J: TRBJ1-2
CDR3: CASSSTRQGQGHFGGYTF
DNA: TGTGCCAGCAGTTCGACCCGACAGGGACAAGGCCATTTCGGAGGCTACACCTTC

V: TRBV4-3
size: NA
D: NA
J: TRBJ2-7
CDR3: CASSQDYDYEQYF
DNA: TGCGCCAGCAGCCAAGATTACGACTACGAGCAGTACTTC

V: TRBV9
size: once
D: NA
J: TRBJ1-2
CDR3: CASSGLQGGGYTF
DNA: TGTGCCAGCAGCGGGTTACAGGGAGGTGGCTACACCTTC

V: TRBV29-1
size: few
D: NA
J: TRBJ1-5
CDR3: CSVGVYGNQPQHF
DNA: TGCAGCGTTGGGGTTTATGGCAATCAGCCCCAGCATTTT

V: TRBV4-3
size: NA
D: NA
J: TRBJ1-2
CDR3: CASSQDSGGWLGGYTF
DNA: TGCGCCAGCAGCCAAGATTCGGGAGGATGGCTTGGTGGCTACACCTTC

V: TRBV27
size: few
D: TRBD1
J: TRBJ2-1
CDR3: CASGTGLTGENNEQFF
DNA: TGTGCCAGTGGTACCGGCTTGACAGGGGAAAACAATGAGCAGTTCTTC

V: TRBV12-3/TRBV12-4
size: few
D: NA
J: TRBJ2-3
CDR3: CASSSYRVTQYF
DNA: TGTGCCAGCAGTTCTTACAGAGTTACGCAGTATTTT

V: TRBV27
size: NA
D: NA
J: TRBJ2-7
CDR3: CASSLAHRVGGEQYF
DNA: TGTGCCAGCAGTTTAGCCCACAGGGTCGGGGGCGAGCAGTACTTC

V: TRBV29-1
size: few
D: NA
J: TRBJ2-5
CDR3: CSVLRDGYSQEIQYF
DNA: TGCAGCGTTCTCCGGGACGGATACTCCCAAGAGATCCAGTACTTC

V: TRBV4-3
size: NA
D: NA
J: TRBJ1-2
CDR3: CASSQESLRDYGYTF
DNA: TGCGCCAGCAGCCAAGAAAGTCTGAGAGATTATGGCTACACCTTC

V: TRBV7-6
size: few
D: NA
J: TRBJ1-5
CDR3: CASSPRSRGSNQPQHF
DNA: TGTGCCAGCAGCCCCCGGAGCAGGGGTAGCAATCAGCCCCAGCATTTT

V: TRBV4-2
size: few
D: TRBD1
J: TRBJ2-3
CDR3: CASSTRDSTGTDTQYF
DNA: TGTGCCAGCAGCACCCGGGACAGTACAGGGACAGATACGCAGTATTTT

V: TRBV29-1
size: many
D: NA
J: TRBJ2-7
CDR3: CSVGAWTSRLDEQYF
DNA: TGCAGCGTTGGAGCTTGGACATCCCGCTTGGACGAGCAGTACTTC

V: TRBV29-1
size: NA
D: TRBD1
J: TRBJ2-7
CDR3: CSVGRDRLASEQYF
DNA: TGCAGCGTTGGTCGGGACAGGCTGGCCAGCGAGCAGTACTTC

V: TRBV7-8
size: once
D: TRBD1
J: TRBJ1-5
CDR3: CASSLATGATFINQPQHF
DNA: TGTGCCAGCAGCTTAGCGACAGGGGCCACCTTTATAAATCAGCCCCAGCATTTT